The 11 T cell receptor beta chains listed next were all sequenced from one sample in a study of regulatory T cells in long-lasting Graves disease. Both iRepertoire HTBI primers and Arm-PCR of CDR3 regions were used to build the TCR beta libraries. MiXCR, run by TCRdb on the multiplex PCR reads, gives a single entry per CDR3 protein. The repertoire holds around 460,000 distinct CDR3 sequences, about 20% seen once, with less than 15% in the top ten. Specified time point: persistent/refractory GD, antithyroid drugs over 5 years with positive TRAb. Scientists built the TCR library using RNA that was extracted from PBMCs. The sequenced sample was peripheral blood mononuclear cells (PBMCs), obtained when the disease was refractory, from a patient treated with antithyroid drugs. These receptors all stem from a female donor with Graves disease.

This clonotype was seen only a few times. This sequence joins TRBV6-2 or TRBV6-3 and TRBJ2-7; the D gene is possibly TRBD1 (6 bases). V lost 6 bases and J lost 4, with 10 bases in between. This CDR3 is 12 amino acids long. Germline assignment: CDR1 MNHEY and CDR2 SVGEGT. In DNA, the CDR3 is TGTGCCAGCAGCCGTGGACAGTACGAGCAGTACTTC. It specifies CASSRGQYEQYF.

The table lists this clonotype with many counts. The V call is TRBV24-1, the J call TRBJ1-5; D remains unclear. CDR1 and CDR2 (germline): KGHDR, SFDVKD. The CDR3 has 19 amino acids. V lost 6 bases and J lost 0, with 23 bases in between. The CDR3: CATSSGKGHWGYSNQPQHF. DNA of the CDR3: TGTGCCACCAGTTCGGGCAAGGGTCATTGGGGATATAGCAATCAGCCCCAGCATTTT.

In its sample, this clonotype was seen a few times. An end of the junction does not agree with germline; a read error may underlie this. V usage is TRBV6-1 and J usage is TRBJ2-3; D remains unclear. Germline V lookup: CDR1 MNHNS, CDR2 SASEGT. CDR3 size: 14 residues. The CDR3 here is CASNEFSSTDTQYF. The CDR3 DNA sequence: TGTGCCAGCAATGAATTTTCTAGCACAGATACGCAGTATTTT.

This clonotype was found a few times. This rearrangement joins TRBV14 to TRBJ2-7, with no clear D. The ends were cut back, 2 bases at V and 4 bases at J, with 6 bases in the middle. This CDR3 comprises 12 residues. Looked up from germline, CDR1 is SGHDN and CDR2 is FVKESK. CDR3 DNA sequence: TGTGCCAGCAGCCAAAGGTGGTACGAGCAGTACTTC. Its protein is CASSQRWYEQYF.

In its sample, this clonotype was seen many times. J is TRBJ1-2 and V is TRBV29-1, with TRBD1 as a possible D gene (6 bases). There are 13 residues in the CDR3. The germline V gene has CDR1 SQVTM and CDR2 ANQGSEA. Trimming removed 0 bases at V and 5 bases at J, with 10 bases between. This chain's CDR3 is CSVEDRGGYGYTF. CDR3 nucleotide sequence: TGCAGCGTTGAAGATCGAGGGGGATATGGCTACACCTTC.

Many counts were recorded for this clonotype. Here the CDR3 reads CASRPTGVDGYTF. DNA of the CDR3: TGTGCCAGCAGACCTACAGGGGTGGATGGCTACACCTTC. J is TRBJ1-2 and V is TRBV28; TRBD1 aligns across 7 bases. Trimming removed 6 bases from V and 6 bases from J; junction bases left unmatched: 7. The CDR3 has 13 residues. Germline V gives CDR1 MDHEN, CDR2 SYDVKM.

Comment on this clonotype: A much larger clone differs by one base, so this may be a read error. In DNA form, the CDR3 reads TGTGCCAGCGCAGGGGCGAGCCATGGCTACACCTTC. Translating it yields CASAGASHGYTF. This sequence joins TRBV28 and TRBJ1-2; maybe TRBD1 (6 bases). Per the germline V gene, CDR1 is MDHEN and CDR2 is SYDVKM. Trimming took off 8 bases at V and 6 bases at J, with 13 bases between the two ends. The CDR3 covers 12 residues.

The chain couples TRBV7-3 to TRBJ2-5, with D unresolved. The J call may be incorrect, as the DNA end agrees better with TRBJ2-1. The CDR3 totals 14 residues. Per the germline V gene, CDR1 is SGHTA and CDR2 is FQGTGA. The CDR3 loop is CASSLDASYNEQFF. The CDR3 nucleotides read TGTGCCAGCAGCTTAGACGCGTCCTACAATGAGCAGTTCTTC.

The V and J genes are TRBV7-2 and TRBJ2-2; 8 nucleotides match TRBD1. V lost 5 bases, J lost 4 bases, and 6 bases stayed unmatched. CDR1 and CDR2 (germline): SGHTA, FQGNSA. The CDR3 consists of 15 residues. The CDR3: CASSRQGWSTGELFF. CDR3 sequence (DNA): TGTGCCAGCAGCCGACAGGGGTGGAGCACCGGGGAGCTGTTTTTT.

The chain recombines TRBV18 with TRBJ1-5; D perhaps matches TRBD1 (6 bases). V shed 4 bases and J shed 7 bases, with 11 bases lying between them. The CDR3 sequence is 13 residues long. The germline CDR1 and CDR2 sequences are KGHSH and LQKENI. This CDR3 is CASSLGQSQPQHF. In nucleotides, the CDR3 is TGTGCCAGCTCACTCGGACAGTCGCAGCCCCAGCATTTT.

V and J are TRBV6-2 or TRBV6-3 and TRBJ1-6; D not resolved. Per germline, CDR1 MNHEY and CDR2 SVGEGT. V was cut by 2 bases and J by 2 bases, with 7 bases left in between. The CDR3 sequence is 15 residues long. The CDR3 nucleotides read TGTGCCAGCAGTTACCGGGAAGCCTATAATTCACCCCTCCACTTT. Residues: CASSYREAYNSPLHF.